The TCR beta chain under discussion was sequenced for a study of blood T cell repertoires in COVID-19. TCRdb keeps only in-frame clones here, not all; method: immunoSEQ multiplex PCR. The repertoire includes nearly 80,000 clones, around 85% of them detected once, and around 5% sits in the top ten. V was clipped by 7 bases and J by 9 bases, with 13 bases between them. Germline V gene data show CDR1 as MDHEN and CDR2 as SYDVKM. This CDR3 comprises 12 residues. The V and J genes are TRBV28 and TRBJ2-1; no reliable D call. This TCR derives from a woman older than 75 with active or convalescent COVID-19. The source material was peripheral blood. This chain's CDR3 is CASKDSVGEQFF. The CDR3 bases are TGTGCCAGCAAAGACTCGGTGGGTGAGCAGTTCTTC.